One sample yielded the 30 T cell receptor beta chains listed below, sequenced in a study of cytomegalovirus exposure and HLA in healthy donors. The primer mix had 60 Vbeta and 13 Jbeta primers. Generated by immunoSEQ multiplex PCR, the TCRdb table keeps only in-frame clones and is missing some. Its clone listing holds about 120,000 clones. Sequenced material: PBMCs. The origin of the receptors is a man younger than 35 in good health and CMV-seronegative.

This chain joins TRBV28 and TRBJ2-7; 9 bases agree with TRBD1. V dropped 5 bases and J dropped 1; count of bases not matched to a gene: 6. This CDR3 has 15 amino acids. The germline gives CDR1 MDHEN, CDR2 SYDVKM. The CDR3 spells CASSLQGAQSYEQYF. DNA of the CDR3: TGTGCCAGCAGTCTACAGGGGGCCCAATCCTACGAGCAGTACTTC.

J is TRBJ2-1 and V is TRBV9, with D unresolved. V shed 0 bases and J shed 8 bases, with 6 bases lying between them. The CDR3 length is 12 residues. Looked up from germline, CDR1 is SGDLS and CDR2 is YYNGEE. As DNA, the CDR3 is TGTGCCAGCAGCGTAGTAGTCGATGAGCAGTTCTTC. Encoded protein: CASSVVVDEQFF.

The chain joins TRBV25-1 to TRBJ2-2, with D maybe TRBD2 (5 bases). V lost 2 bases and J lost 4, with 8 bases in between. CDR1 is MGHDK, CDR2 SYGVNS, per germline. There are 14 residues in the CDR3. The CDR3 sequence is CASSEPRGTGELFF. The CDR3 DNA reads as TGTGCCAGCAGTGAACCCCGGGGCACCGGGGAGCTGTTTTTT.

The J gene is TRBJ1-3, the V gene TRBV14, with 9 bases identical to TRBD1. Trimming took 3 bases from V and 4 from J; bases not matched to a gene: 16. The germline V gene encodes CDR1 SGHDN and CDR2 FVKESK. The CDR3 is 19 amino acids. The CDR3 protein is CASSQVQRIGQGIGNTIYF. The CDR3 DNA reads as TGTGCCAGCAGCCAGGTACAGCGTATCGGACAGGGGATAGGAAACACCATATATTTT.

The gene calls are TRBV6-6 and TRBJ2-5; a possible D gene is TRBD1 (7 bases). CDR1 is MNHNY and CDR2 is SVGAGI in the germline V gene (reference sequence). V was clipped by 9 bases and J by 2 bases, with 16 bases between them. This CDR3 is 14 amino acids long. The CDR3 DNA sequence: TGTGCCAGTCTGGCGGGACAGCTACAAGAGACCCAGTACTTC. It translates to CASLAGQLQETQYF.

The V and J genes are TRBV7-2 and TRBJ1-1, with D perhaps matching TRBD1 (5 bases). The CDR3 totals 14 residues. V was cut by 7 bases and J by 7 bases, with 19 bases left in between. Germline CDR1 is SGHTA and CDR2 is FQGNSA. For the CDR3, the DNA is TGTGCCAGCAACCATGGGACGGGGGAAGGTGAAGCTTTCTTT. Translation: CASNHGTGEGEAFF.

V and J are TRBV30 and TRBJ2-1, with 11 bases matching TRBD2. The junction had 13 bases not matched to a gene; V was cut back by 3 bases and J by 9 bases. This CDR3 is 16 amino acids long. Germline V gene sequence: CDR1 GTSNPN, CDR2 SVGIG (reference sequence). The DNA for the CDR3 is TGTGCCTGGAGACCAACTCTAGCGGGGGGTTGGACTGAGCAGTTCTTC. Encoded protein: CAWRPTLAGGWTEQFF.

CDR3 DNA sequence: TGCGCCAGCAGCCCCGGGGGGAGGACTAATGAAAAACTGTTTTTT. Its translation is CASSPGGRTNEKLFF. The rearrangement joins TRBV5-1 to TRBJ1-4; TRBD1 might be the D (5 bases). Germline values: CDR1 SGHRS, CDR2 YFSETQ. The CDR3 extends over 15 amino acids. V lost 4 bases, J lost 2 bases, and 12 bases lay in between.

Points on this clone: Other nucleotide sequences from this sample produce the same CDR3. CDR3 sequence: CASSVTSGANVLTF. In nucleotides, the CDR3 is TGTGCCAGCAGCGTAACTTCTGGGGCCAACGTCCTGACTTTC. The V gene is TRBV9, the J gene TRBJ2-6; D is uncertain. V shed 1 base and J shed 1 base, with 3 bases lying between them. The CDR3 is 14 residues long. Germline V gives CDR1 SGDLS, CDR2 YYNGEE.

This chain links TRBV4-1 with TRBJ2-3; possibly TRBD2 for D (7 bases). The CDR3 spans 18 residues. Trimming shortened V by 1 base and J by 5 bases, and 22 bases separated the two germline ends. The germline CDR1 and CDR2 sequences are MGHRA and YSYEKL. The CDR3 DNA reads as TGCGCCAGCAGCCAAGGAAAAATCGGGGCGGGGGCTCAAGATACGCAGTATTTT. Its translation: CASSQGKIGAGAQDTQYF.

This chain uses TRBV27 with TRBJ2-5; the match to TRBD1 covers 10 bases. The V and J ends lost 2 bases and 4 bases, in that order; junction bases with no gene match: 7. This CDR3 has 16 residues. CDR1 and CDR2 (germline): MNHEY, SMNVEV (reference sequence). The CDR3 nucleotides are TGTGCCAGCAGTTTAAGGGACAGGGGACACCGAGAGACCCAGTACTTC. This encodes CASSLRDRGHRETQYF.

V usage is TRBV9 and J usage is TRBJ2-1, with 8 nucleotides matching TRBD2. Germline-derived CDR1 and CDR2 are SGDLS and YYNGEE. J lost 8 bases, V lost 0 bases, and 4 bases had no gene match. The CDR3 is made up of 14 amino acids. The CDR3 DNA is TGTGCCAGCAGCGTAGGCGGGGGGATTGATGAGCAGTTCTTC. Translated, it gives CASSVGGGIDEQFF.

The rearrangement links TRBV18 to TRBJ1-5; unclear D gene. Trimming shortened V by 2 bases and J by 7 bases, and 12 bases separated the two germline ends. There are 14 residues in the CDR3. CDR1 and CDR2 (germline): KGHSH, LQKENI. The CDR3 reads CASSPGREGQPQHF. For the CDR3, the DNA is TGTGCCAGCTCACCAGGGAGGGAAGGGCAGCCCCAGCATTTT.

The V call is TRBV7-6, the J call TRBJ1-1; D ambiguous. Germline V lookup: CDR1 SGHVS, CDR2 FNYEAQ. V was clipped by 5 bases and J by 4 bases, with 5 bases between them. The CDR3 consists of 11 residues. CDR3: CASSPGTEAFF. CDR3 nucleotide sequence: TGTGCCAGCAGCCCCGGCACTGAAGCTTTCTTT. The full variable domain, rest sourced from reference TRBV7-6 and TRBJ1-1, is GAGVSQSPRYKVTKRGQDVALRCDPISGHVSLYWYRQALGQGPEFLTYFNYEAQQDKSGLPNDRFSAERPEGSISTLTIQRTEQRDSAMYRCASSPGTEAFFGQGTRLTVV.

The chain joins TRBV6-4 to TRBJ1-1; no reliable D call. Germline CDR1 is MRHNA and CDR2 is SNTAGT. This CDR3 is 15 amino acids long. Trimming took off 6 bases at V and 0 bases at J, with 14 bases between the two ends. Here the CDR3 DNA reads TGTGCCAGCAGACCTACGAACGCTATGAACACTGAAGCTTTCTTT. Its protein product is CASRPTNAMNTEAFF.

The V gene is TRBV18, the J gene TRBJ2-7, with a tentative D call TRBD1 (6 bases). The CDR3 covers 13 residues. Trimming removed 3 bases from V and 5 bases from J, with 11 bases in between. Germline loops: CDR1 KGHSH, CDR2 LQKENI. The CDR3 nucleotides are TGTGCCAGCTCACCTGTGGGGGCCCACGAGCAGTACTTC. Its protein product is CASSPVGAHEQYF.

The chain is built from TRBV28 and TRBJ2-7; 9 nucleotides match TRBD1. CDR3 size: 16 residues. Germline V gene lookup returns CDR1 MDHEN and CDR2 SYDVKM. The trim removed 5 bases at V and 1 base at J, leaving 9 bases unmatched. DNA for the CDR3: TGTGCCAGCAGTCCAACTGGGACAGGGCTTTCCTACGAGCAGTACTTC. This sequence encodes CASSPTGTGLSYEQYF.

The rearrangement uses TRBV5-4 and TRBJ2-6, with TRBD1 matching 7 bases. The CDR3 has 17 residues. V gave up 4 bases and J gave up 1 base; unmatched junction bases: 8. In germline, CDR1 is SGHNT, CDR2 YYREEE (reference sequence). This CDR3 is CASSPGQTPSGANVLTF. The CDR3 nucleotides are TGTGCCAGCAGCCCGGGACAGACCCCATCTGGGGCCAACGTCCTGACTTTC.

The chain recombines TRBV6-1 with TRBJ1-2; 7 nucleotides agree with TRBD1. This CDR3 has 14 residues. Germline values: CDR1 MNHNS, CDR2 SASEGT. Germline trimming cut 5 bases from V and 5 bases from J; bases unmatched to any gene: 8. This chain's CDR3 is CASSNGQVGYGYTF. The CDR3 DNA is TGTGCCAGCAGTAACGGACAGGTCGGTTATGGCTACACCTTC.

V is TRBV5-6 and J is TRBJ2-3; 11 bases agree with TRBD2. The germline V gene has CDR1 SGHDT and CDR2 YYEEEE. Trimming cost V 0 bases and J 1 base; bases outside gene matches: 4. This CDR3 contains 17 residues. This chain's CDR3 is CASSLVTSGGGTDTQYF. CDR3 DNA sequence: TGTGCCAGCAGCTTGGTAACTAGCGGGGGAGGCACAGATACGCAGTATTTT.

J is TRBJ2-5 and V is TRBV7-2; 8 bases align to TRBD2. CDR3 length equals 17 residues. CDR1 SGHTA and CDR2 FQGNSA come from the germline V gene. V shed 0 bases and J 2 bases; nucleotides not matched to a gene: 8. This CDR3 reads CASSLAQRLALQETQYF. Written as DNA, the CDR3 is TGTGCCAGCAGCTTAGCGCAGAGACTAGCGTTACAAGAGACCCAGTACTTC.

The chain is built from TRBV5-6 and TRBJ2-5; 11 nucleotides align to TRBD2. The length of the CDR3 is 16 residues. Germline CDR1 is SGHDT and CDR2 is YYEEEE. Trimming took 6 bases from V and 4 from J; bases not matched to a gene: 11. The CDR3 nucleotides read TGTGCCAGCACCTCTCCCCGACTAGCGGGACGAGAGACCCAGTACTTC. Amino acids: CASTSPRLAGRETQYF. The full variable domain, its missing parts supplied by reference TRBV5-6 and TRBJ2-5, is DAGVTQSPTHLIKTRGQQVTLRCSPKSGHDTVSWYQQALGQGPQFIFQYYEEEERQRGNFPDRFSGHQFPNYSSELNVNALLLGDSALYLCASTSPRLAGRETQYFGPGTRLLVL.

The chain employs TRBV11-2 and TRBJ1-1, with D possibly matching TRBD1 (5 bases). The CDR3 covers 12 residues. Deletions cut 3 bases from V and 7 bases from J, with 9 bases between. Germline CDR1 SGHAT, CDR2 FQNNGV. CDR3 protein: CASSLGQYEAFF. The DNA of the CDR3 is TGTGCCAGCAGCTTGGGGCAGTATGAAGCTTTCTTT.

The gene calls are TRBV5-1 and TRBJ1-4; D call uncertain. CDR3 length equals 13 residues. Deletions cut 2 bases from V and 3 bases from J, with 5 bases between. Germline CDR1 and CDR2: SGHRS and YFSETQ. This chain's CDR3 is CASSFSSNEKLFF. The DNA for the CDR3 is TGCGCCAGCAGCTTTTCCTCTAATGAAAAACTGTTTTTT.

CDR3 nucleotides: TGTGCCAGTAGGGACCAGGGGGGTCTCTACGAGCAGTACTTC. Protein: CASRDQGGLYEQYF. V gene TRBV19 combines with J gene TRBJ2-7; D possibly corresponds to TRBD1 (7 bases). Germline assignment: CDR1 LNHDA and CDR2 SQIVND (reference sequence). V was clipped by 6 bases and J by 3 bases, with 15 bases between them. This CDR3 has 14 amino acids. Variable domain in full (rest from reference TRBV19 and TRBJ2-7): DGGITQSPKYLFRKEGQNVTLSCEQNLNHDAMYWYRQDPGQGLRLIYYSQIVNDFQKGDIAEGYSVSREKKESFPLTVTSAQKNPTAFYLCASRDQGGLYEQYFGPGTRLTVT.

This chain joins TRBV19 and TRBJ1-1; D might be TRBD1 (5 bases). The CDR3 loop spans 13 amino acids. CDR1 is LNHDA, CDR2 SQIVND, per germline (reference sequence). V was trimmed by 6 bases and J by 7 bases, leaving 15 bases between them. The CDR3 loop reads CASRGRGVGEAFF. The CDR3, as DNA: TGTGCCAGTAGGGGACGGGGGGTAGGTGAAGCTTTCTTT.

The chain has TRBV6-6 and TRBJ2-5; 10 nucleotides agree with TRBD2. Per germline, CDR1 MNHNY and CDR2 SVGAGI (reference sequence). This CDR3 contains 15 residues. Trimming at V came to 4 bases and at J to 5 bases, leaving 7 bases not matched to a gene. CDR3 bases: TGTGCCAGCAGTTCCGGGACTAGCGAAACGGAGACCCAGTACTTC. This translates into CASSSGTSETETQYF.

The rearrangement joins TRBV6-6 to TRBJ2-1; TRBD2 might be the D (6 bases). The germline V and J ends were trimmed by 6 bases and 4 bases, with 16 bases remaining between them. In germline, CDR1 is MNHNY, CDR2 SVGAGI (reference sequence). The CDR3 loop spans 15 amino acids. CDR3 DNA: TGTGCCAGCAGACTGCTAGCGATCCCTTACAATGAGCAGTTCTTC. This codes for CASRLLAIPYNEQFF.

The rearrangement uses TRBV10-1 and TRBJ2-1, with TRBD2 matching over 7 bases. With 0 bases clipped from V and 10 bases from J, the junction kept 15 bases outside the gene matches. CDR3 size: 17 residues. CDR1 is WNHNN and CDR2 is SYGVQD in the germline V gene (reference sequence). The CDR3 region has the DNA TGCGCCAGCAGTGAGTCGGCGGCTAGCGGCCGATCGGGGGAGCAGTTCTTC. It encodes CASSESAASGRSGEQFF.

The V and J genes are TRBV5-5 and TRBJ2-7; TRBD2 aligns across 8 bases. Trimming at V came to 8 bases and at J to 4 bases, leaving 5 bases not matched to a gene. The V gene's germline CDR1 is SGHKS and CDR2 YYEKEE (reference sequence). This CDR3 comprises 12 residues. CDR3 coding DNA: TGTGCCAGTGAGCGGGAGTGGTACGAGCAGTACTTC. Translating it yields CASEREWYEQYF.